The entry below gives a single T cell receptor (beta chain) sequence along with its context. Its matching antigen is unknown. Quantitative 5'-RACE with molecular barcodes was used to make the TCR beta libraries. TCRdb re-called the 5' RACE reads through MiXCR, storing one row per CDR3 protein. The data hold about 750,000 distinct CDR3 sequences, with roughly 20% observed a single time. The data are from a study of CD8 T cells in ankylosing spondylitis. The CDR3 runs to 14 residues. Trimming removed 0 bases from V and 13 bases from J, with 13 bases in between. Germline CDR1 reads MGHDK; CDR2 reads SYGVNS. Study observations and caveats: Significant enrichment of disease-linked clones was reported in matched ankylosing spondylitis synovial fluid. Previous work reported some of these motif variants in the synovial fluid and blood of reactive arthritis. Disease-linked clones, CD8+, were relatively rare in peripheral blood. A motif of 7 to 9 highly homologous TCR beta variants was seen as apparently characteristic of ankylosing spondylitis blood.

The TCR was taken from a male donor with ankylosing spondylitis. The specimen was blood, either unsorted or a sorted T cell fraction (not recorded which). The J gene is TRBJ1-6, the V gene TRBV25-1, with D perhaps TRBD1 (5 bases). The CDR3 protein is CASSEYGDGRPLHF. The CDR3 DNA is TGTGCCAGCAGTGAATACGGGGACGGCCGCCCCCTCCACTTT.